These 17 T cell receptor beta chains were all obtained from the same sample, sequenced in a study of control samples from healthy donors and cancer patients. Libraries were prepared by immunoSEQ multiplex PCR; TCRdb keeps only in-frame clonotypes and omits some of them. This sample yields under 200,000 clones, of which 80% to 95% are seen a single time; roughly 3.9% belongs to the top ten. Sequencing used blood. The receptors here all came from a woman in her sixties in good health.

The chain has TRBV9 and TRBJ1-2, with D possibly matching TRBD1 (5 bases). The CDR3 loop spans 14 amino acids. Trimming stripped 3 bases from V and 4 bases from J, with 13 bases between. Germline values: CDR1 SGDLS, CDR2 YYNGEE. CDR3 bases: TGTGCCAGCAGCGGGGGACCTGCGGGCTATGGCTACACCTTC. This translates into CASSGGPAGYGYTF.

The chain combines TRBV7-2 with TRBJ2-5, with 8 nucleotides matching TRBD2. The ends lost 3 bases at V and 2 bases at J; junction bases unmatched: 14. Germline CDR1 SGHTA, CDR2 FQGNSA. The CDR3 has 18 amino acids. Here the CDR3 reads CASSLLLGAAGVQETQYF. As DNA, the CDR3 is TGTGCCAGCAGCTTGTTGCTTGGAGCAGCGGGGGTTCAAGAGACCCAGTACTTC.

The V and J genes are TRBV3-1 (or the pseudogene TRBV3-2) and TRBJ2-1; 15 nucleotides agree with TRBD2. J was trimmed by 10 bases and V by 1 base; bases with no gene match: 5. The CDR3 has 16 amino acids. Germline CDR1 and CDR2: LGHDT and YNNKEL (reference sequence). CDR3 residues: CASSQGTSGGAWEQFF. CDR3 in DNA: TGTGCCAGCAGCCAAGGGACTAGCGGGGGGGCTTGGGAGCAGTTCTTC.

The chain has TRBV19 and TRBJ1-2, with D tentatively TRBD1 (5 bases). CDR3 length: 14 residues. V lost 8 bases, J lost 1 base, and 14 bases lay in between. Germline V gene lookup returns CDR1 LNHDA and CDR2 SQIVND (reference sequence). The chain's CDR3 is CASAGTAGNYGYTF. The DNA for the CDR3 is TGTGCCAGTGCCGGGACCGCCGGTAACTATGGCTACACCTTC. Full variable domain (remainder filled in from reference TRBV19 and TRBJ1-2): DGGITQSPKYLFRKEGQNVTLSCEQNLNHDAMYWYRQDPGQGLRLIYYSQIVNDFQKGDIAEGYSVSREKKESFPLTVTSAQKNPTAFYLCASAGTAGNYGYTFGSGTRLTVV.

This chain links TRBV10-3 with TRBJ1-3; a weak D match, TRBD1 (5 bases). V was cut by 9 bases and J by 2 bases, with 23 bases left in between. The germline CDR1 and CDR2 sequences are ENHRY and SYGVKD. The length of the CDR3 is 17 residues. In DNA form, the CDR3 reads TGTGCCATGACTCCCTCCCCCCCACAGGCGGCTGGAAACACCATATATTTT. This encodes CAMTPSPPQAAGNTIYF.

The CDR3 here is CASSHLRGRLLYNEQFF. The CDR3, as DNA: TGTGCCAGCAGCCACCTACGGGGCCGACTCCTCTACAATGAGCAGTTCTTC. The chain joins TRBV11-2 to TRBJ2-1; D is perhaps TRBD1 or TRBD2 (5 bases each). From germline, CDR1 is SGHAT and CDR2 FQNNGV. Trimming stripped 5 bases from V and 3 bases from J, with 20 bases between. The CDR3 consists of 17 residues.

The rearrangement joins TRBV4-1 to TRBJ1-2; D uncertain. Between the trimmed V and J ends, which lost 1 base and 7 bases, there was a span of 13 bases. The CDR3 covers 14 residues. Germline CDR1 and CDR2: MGHRA and YSYEKL. CDR3 sequence (DNA): TGCGCCAGCAGCCAAGGCGTAGGGCCCTCTGGCTACACCTTC. Its translation is CASSQGVGPSGYTF.

The chain combines TRBV12-5 with TRBJ2-1; the D gene is possibly TRBD1 (5 bases). The CDR3 consists of 17 residues. V lost 6 bases and J lost 0, with 18 bases in between. Per the germline V gene, CDR1 is LGHNT and CDR2 is FRNRAP. The CDR3 region is CASGGFAGKSSYNEQFF. CDR3 DNA: TGTGCTAGTGGAGGGTTTGCAGGGAAGAGCTCCTACAATGAGCAGTTCTTC.

The chain employs TRBV7-9 and TRBJ1-1; 10 positions agree with TRBD1. Germline CDR1 and CDR2: SEHNR and FQNEAQ (reference sequence). The CDR3 loop spans 16 amino acids. The V and J ends lost 5 bases and 0 bases, in that order; junction bases with no gene match: 6. For the CDR3, the DNA is TGTGCCAGCAGCACAAGACAGGGGGCTCTGAACACTGAAGCTTTCTTT. This gives the protein CASSTRQGALNTEAFF.

This sequence joins TRBV18 and TRBJ1-1; the D gene is possibly TRBD1 (5 bases). The V and J ends lost 10 bases and 0 bases respectively, with 12 bases between them. Germline values: CDR1 KGHSH, CDR2 LQKENI. This CDR3 is 13 amino acids long. The CDR3 here is CATLQGMNTEAFF. DNA of the CDR3: TGTGCCACCCTCCAGGGTATGAACACTGAAGCTTTCTTT.

The chain links TRBV2 to TRBJ2-5; D uncertain. Germline CDR1 is SNHLY and CDR2 is FYNNEI. Trimming removed 5 bases at V and 1 base at J, with 11 bases between. The CDR3 runs 14 residues. The CDR3 spells CASSRRRSQETQYF. Here the CDR3 DNA reads TGTGCCAGCAGTAGACGACGGTCCCAAGAGACCCAGTACTTC. Supplemented by reference TRBV2 and TRBJ2-5, the full variable domain reads EPEVTQTPSHQVTQMGQEVILRCVPISNHLYFYWYRQILGQKVEFLVSFYNNEISEKSEIFDDQFSVERPDGSNFTLKIRSTKLEDSAMYFCASSRRRSQETQYFGPGTRLLVL.

In this sample, this clone turned up a few times. The V gene is TRBV29-1, the J gene TRBJ1-2; 8 nucleotides match TRBD1. The CDR3 sequence is 13 residues long. In germline, CDR1 is SQVTM, CDR2 ANQGSEA. V lost 7 bases to trimming and J lost 4 bases; unmatched junction nucleotides: 8. CDR3 nucleotides: TGCAGCGCGGACAGGGAATCGGGCTATGGCTACACCTTC. As protein: CSADRESGYGYTF.

The CDR3 nucleotides are TGTGCCAGCAGTTACTCTCCAGGGAGATCCTACAATGAGCAGTTCTTC. Its translation: CASSYSPGRSYNEQFF. The V gene is TRBV6-2 or TRBV6-3, the J gene TRBJ2-1; the D gene could be TRBD1 or TRBD2 (5 bases each). V was cut by 0 bases and J by 1 base, with 10 bases left in between. The germline CDR1 and CDR2 sequences are MNHEY and SVGEGT. The CDR3 totals 16 residues.

J is TRBJ2-1 and V is TRBV7-2; D perhaps matches TRBD2 (5 bases). Germline lookup yields CDR1 SGHTA and CDR2 FQGNSA. Trimming shortened V by 2 bases and J by 12 bases, and 17 bases separated the two germline ends. The length of the CDR3 is 14 residues. The CDR3 is CASSLLVRDGPQFF. In DNA form, the CDR3 reads TGTGCCAGCAGCTTATTAGTCCGGGATGGCCCGCAGTTCTTC.

The chain links TRBV27 to TRBJ1-2; D possibly corresponds to TRBD1 (5 bases). The germline V gene has CDR1 MNHEY and CDR2 SMNVEV (reference sequence). V gave up 6 bases and J gave up 6 bases, with 17 bases separating them. The CDR3 runs 14 residues. Written as DNA, the CDR3 is TGTGCCAGCAGGGGGACGGGCAGGGAGCATGGCTACACCTTC. It encodes CASRGTGREHGYTF.

J is TRBJ2-3 and V is TRBV6-5; the match to TRBD2 covers 9 bases. Germline V lookup: CDR1 MNHEY, CDR2 SVGAGI. V was pared by 6 bases and J by 1 base, with 5 bases of the junction left unmatched. This CDR3 has 15 residues. The CDR3 is CASSQRLAGTDTQYF. The CDR3 DNA reads as TGTGCCAGCAGCCAAAGACTAGCGGGCACAGATACGCAGTATTTT.

The gene calls are TRBV12-5 and TRBJ2-3; 7 bases are shared with TRBD2. The length of the CDR3 is 14 residues. Germline V gene lookup returns CDR1 LGHNT and CDR2 FRNRAP. V shed 2 bases and J 6 bases; nucleotides not matched to a gene: 5. The DNA for the CDR3 is TGTGCTAGTGGTTTGAGCGGGGATTTCGATACGCAGTATTTT. It specifies CASGLSGDFDTQYF.